This entry lists 7 T cell receptor beta chains sequenced from one sample in a study of PD-L1 blockade in urothelial cancer. Data came from immunoSEQ multiplex PCR; TCRdb stores just in-frame clones and leaves some out. The sample records about 24,000 clones, approximately 88% being singletons. Sequenced here: PBMCs, sampled around atezolizumab (anti-PD-L1) treatment. Receptors originate from a man aged 50 to 60 with urothelial cancer.

The chain recombines TRBV27 with TRBJ2-7; TRBD2 is a possible D gene (6 bases). The CDR3 sequence is 14 residues long. Germline V lookup: CDR1 MNHEY, CDR2 SMNVEV (reference sequence). Trimming took off 7 bases at V and 0 bases at J, with 13 bases between the two ends. CDR3 DNA: TGTGCCAGCAAGGGACTGTCAAGCTCCTACGAGCAGTACTTC. Translating gives CASKGLSSSYEQYF.

This clone was observed a handful of times. CDR3 DNA sequence: TGTGCCAGCAGCTTGGTCCCTGAGGGCTACACCTTC. Translating gives CASSLVPEGYTF. The V call is TRBV5-4, the J call TRBJ1-2; D remains ambiguous. Germline V gene data show CDR1 as SGHNT and CDR2 as YYREEE (reference sequence). V was trimmed by 0 bases and J by 8 bases, leaving 8 bases between them. CDR3 length: 12 residues.

This clone was seen more than once but under ten times. The J gene is TRBJ2-7, the V gene TRBV12-5; TRBD1 aligns across 9 bases. CDR1 LGHNT and CDR2 FRNRAP come from the germline V gene. V lost 6 bases to trimming and J lost 3 bases; unmatched junction nucleotides: 9. CDR3 length equals 15 residues. The CDR3 nucleotides are TGTGCTAGTGGCCCGACGGGACAGGGTCACTACGAGCAGTACTTC. Its translation is CASGPTGQGHYEQYF.

On this clone itself: The junction differs from germline at one of its ends, possibly a read error. The V and J genes are TRBV7-7 and TRBJ2-7; D might be TRBD1 (5 bases). The CDR3 loop spans 14 amino acids. Germline assignment: CDR1 SSHAT and CDR2 FNYEAQ (reference sequence). This CDR3 is CASSPRGRAYEQYF. The CDR3 bases are TGTGCTAGCAGCCCCCGTGGCAGGGCCTACGAGCAGTACTTC.

The chain joins TRBV7-2 to TRBJ1-1; TRBD1 matches 7 bases. The length of the CDR3 is 14 residues. Germline loops: CDR1 SGHTA, CDR2 FQGNSA. With 1 base clipped from V and 5 bases from J, the junction kept 4 bases outside the gene matches. In DNA form, the CDR3 reads TGTGCCAGCAGCTTAGATAACAGGGGAACTGAAGCTTTCTTT. The encoded protein is CASSLDNRGTEAFF.

The chain links TRBV30 to TRBJ2-7; unclear D gene. There are 11 residues in the CDR3. Trimming shortened V by 2 bases and J by 3 bases, and 5 bases separated the two germline ends. CDR1 is GTSNPN, CDR2 SVGIG, per germline (reference sequence). The CDR3: CAWSHYYEQYF. The DNA of the CDR3 is TGTGCCTGGAGTCACTACTACGAGCAGTACTTC.

The rearrangement links TRBV6-1 to TRBJ2-1, with D possibly matching TRBD1 (5 bases). The V end lost 3 bases, the J end lost 7 bases, and 13 bases lay between the germline ends. Germline loops: CDR1 MNHNS, CDR2 SASEGT. This CDR3 has 14 residues. The CDR3 coding sequence is TGTGCCAGCAGTGACCCGCAGGGTAGGAATGAGCAGTTCTTC. It codes for CASSDPQGRNEQFF.